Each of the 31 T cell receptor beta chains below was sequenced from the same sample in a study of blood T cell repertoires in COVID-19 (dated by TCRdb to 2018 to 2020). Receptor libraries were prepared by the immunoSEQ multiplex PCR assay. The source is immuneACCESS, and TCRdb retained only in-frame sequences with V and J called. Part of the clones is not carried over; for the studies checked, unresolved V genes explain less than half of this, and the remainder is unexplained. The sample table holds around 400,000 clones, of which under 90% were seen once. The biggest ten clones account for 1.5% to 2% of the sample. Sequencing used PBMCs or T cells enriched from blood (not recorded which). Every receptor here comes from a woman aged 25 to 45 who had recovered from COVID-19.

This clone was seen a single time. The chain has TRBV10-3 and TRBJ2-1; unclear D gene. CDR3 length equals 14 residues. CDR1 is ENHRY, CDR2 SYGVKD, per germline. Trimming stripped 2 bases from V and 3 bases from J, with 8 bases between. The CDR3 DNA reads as TGTGCCATCAGTGAGACAGCAGACTACAATGAGCAGTTCTTC. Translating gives CAISETADYNEQFF.

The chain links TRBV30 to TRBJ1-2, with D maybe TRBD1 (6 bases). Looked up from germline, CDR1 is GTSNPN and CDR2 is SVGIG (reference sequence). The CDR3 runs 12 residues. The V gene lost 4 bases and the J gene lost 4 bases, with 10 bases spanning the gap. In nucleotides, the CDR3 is TGTGCCTGGACCAGGGGCGTCTATGGCTACACCTTC. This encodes CAWTRGVYGYTF.

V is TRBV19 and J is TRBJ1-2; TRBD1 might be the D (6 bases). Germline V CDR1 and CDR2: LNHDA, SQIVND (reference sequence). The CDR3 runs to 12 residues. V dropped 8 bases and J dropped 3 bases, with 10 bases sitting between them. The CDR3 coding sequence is TGTGCCAGTTACAGGGCCTACTATGGCTACACCTTC. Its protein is CASYRAYYGYTF.

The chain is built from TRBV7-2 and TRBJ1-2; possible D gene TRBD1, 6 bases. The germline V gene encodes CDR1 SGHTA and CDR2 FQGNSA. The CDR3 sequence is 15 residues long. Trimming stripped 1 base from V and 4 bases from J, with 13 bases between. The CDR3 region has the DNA TGTGCCAGCAGCTTAGATCAGGGGTTCGCCTATGGCTACACCTTC. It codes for CASSLDQGFAYGYTF.

CDR3 region: CASSSSLGEDEQYF. The DNA for the CDR3 is TGCGCCAGCAGCTCGAGCCTAGGGGAGGACGAGCAGTACTTC. V is TRBV5-1 and J is TRBJ2-7, with D maybe TRBD2 (6 bases). Germline-derived CDR1 and CDR2 are SGHRS and YFSETQ. The CDR3 has 14 residues. V lost 3 bases and J 5 bases, leaving 15 bases between the germline ends.

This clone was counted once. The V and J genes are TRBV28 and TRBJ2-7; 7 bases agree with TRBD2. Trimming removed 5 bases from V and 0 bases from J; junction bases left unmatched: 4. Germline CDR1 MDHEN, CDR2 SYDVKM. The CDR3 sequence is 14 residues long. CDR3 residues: CASSPLADSYEQYF. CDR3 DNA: TGTGCCAGCAGTCCTCTAGCGGACTCCTACGAGCAGTACTTC.

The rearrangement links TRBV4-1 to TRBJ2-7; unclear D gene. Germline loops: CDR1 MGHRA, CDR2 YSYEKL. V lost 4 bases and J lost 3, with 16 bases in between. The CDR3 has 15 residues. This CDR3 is CASSPRSLPDYEQYF. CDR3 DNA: TGCGCCAGCAGCCCCCGATCCCTACCCGACTACGAGCAGTACTTC.

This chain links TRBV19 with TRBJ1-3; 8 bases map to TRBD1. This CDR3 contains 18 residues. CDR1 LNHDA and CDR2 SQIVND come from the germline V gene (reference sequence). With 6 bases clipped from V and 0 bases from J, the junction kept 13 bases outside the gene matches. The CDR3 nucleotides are TGTGCCAGTAGGTCCTTTTCGGGACAGGAGGGCTCTGGAAACACCATATATTTT. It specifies CASRSFSGQEGSGNTIYF.

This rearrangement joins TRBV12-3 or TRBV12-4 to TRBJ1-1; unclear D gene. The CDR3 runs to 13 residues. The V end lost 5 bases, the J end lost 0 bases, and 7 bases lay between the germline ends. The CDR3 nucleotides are TGTGCCAGCAGTCCGGTGTTGAACACTGAAGCTTTCTTT. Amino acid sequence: CASSPVLNTEAFF.

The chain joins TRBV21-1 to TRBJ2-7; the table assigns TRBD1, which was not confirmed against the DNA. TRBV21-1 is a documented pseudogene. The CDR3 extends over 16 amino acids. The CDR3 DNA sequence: TGTGCCAGCAGCAAACCAGGGGACATAAAGACCTACGAGCAGTACTTC. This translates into CASSKPGDIKTYEQYF.

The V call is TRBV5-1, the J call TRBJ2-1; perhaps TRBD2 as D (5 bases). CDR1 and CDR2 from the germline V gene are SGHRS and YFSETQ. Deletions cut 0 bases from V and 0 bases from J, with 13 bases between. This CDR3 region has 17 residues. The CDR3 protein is CASSLEYGRPSYNEQFF. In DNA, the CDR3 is TGCGCCAGCAGCTTGGAATATGGGAGACCCTCCTACAATGAGCAGTTCTTC.

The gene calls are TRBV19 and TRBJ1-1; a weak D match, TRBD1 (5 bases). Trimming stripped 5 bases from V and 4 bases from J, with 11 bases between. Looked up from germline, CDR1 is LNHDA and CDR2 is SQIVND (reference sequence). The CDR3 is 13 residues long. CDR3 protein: CASSRLGGTEAFF. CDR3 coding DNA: TGTGCCAGTAGTCGGCTCGGGGGCACTGAAGCTTTCTTT.

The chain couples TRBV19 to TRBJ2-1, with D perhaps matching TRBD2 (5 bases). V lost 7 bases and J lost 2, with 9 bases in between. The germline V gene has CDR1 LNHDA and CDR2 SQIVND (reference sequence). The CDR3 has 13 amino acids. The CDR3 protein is CASNSGPYNEQFF. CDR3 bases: TGTGCCAGTAACAGCGGACCCTACAATGAGCAGTTCTTC. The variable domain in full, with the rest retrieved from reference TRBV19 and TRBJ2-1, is DGGITQSPKYLFRKEGQNVTLSCEQNLNHDAMYWYRQDPGQGLRLIYYSQIVNDFQKGDIAEGYSVSREKKESFPLTVTSAQKNPTAFYLCASNSGPYNEQFFGPGTRLTVL.

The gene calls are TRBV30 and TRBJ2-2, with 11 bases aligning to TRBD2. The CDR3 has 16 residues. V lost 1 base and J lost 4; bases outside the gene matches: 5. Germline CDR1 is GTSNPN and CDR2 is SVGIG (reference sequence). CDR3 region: CAWSATTSGGTGELFF. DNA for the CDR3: TGTGCCTGGAGTGCAACAACTAGCGGGGGCACCGGGGAGCTGTTTTTT.

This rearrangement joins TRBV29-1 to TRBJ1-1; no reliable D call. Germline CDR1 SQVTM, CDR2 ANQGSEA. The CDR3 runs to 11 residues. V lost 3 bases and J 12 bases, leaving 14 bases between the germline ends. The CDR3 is CSVEGLVGTFF. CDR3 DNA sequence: TGCAGCGTTGAGGGGTTGGTCGGGACTTTCTTT.

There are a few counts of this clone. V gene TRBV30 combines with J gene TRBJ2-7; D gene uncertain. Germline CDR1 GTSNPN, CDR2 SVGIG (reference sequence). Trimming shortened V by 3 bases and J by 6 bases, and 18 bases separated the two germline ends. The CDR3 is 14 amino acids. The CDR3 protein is CAWSTATLLGEQYF. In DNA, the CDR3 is TGTGCCTGGAGCACCGCGACACTGCTGGGCGAGCAGTACTTC.

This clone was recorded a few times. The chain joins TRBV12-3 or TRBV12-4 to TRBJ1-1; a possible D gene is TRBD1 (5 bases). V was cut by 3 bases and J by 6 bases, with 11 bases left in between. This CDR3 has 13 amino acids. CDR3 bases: TGTGCCAGCAGTTTTTTGGGGGGTGCTGAAGCTTTCTTT. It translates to CASSFLGGAEAFF.

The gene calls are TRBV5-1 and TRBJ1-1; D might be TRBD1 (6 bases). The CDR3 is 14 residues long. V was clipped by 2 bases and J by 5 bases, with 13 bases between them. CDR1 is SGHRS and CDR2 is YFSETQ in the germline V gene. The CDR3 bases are TGCGCCAGCAGCTTCCAGACAGGCACGACTGAAGCTTTCTTT. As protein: CASSFQTGTTEAFF. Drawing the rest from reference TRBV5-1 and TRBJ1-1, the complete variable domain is KAGVTQTPRYLIKTRGQQVTLSCSPISGHRSVSWYQQTPGQGLQFLFEYFSETQRNKGNFPGRFSGRQFSNSRSEMNVSTLELGDSALYLCASSFQTGTTEAFFGQGTRLTVV.

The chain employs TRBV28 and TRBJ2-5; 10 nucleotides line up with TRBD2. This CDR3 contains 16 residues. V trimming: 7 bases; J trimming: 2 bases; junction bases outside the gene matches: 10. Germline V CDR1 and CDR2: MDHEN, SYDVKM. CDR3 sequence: CASTFSGRGRQETQYF. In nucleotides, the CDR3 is TGTGCCAGCACTTTCAGCGGGAGGGGGCGTCAAGAGACCCAGTACTTC.

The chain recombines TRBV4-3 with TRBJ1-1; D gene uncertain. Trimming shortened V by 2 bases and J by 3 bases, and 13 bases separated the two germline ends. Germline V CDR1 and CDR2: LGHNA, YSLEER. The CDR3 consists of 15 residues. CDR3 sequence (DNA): TGCGCCAGCAGCCAATCGACAACAGTCTACACTGAAGCTTTCTTT. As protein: CASSQSTTVYTEAFF.

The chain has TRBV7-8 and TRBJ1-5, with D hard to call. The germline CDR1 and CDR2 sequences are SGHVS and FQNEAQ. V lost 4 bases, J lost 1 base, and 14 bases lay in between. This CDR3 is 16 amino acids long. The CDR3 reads CASSSRRGQSNQPQHF. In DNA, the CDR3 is TGTGCCAGCAGCTCCCGGAGAGGCCAGAGCAATCAGCCCCAGCATTTT. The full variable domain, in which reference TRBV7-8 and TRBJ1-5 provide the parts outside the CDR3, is GAGVSQSPRYKVAKRGQDVALRCDPISGHVSLFWYQQALGQGPEFLTYFQNEAQLDKSGLPSDRFFAERPEGSVSTLKIQRTQQEDSAVYLCASSSRRGQSNQPQHFGDGTRLSIL.

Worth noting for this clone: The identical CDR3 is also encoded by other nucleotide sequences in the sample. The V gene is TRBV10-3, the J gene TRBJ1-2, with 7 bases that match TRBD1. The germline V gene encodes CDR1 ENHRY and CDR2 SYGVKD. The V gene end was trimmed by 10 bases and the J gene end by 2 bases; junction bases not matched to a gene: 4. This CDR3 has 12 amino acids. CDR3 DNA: TGTGCCAGCCGACAGGGAAACTATGGCTACACCTTC. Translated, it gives CASRQGNYGYTF.

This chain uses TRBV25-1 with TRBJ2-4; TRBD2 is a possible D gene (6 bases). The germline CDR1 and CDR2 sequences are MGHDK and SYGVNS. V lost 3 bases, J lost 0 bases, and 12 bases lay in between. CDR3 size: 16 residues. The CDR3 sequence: CASSDGGLLAKNIQYF. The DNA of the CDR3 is TGTGCCAGCAGTGATGGGGGGTTGTTAGCCAAAAACATTCAGTACTTC.

DNA of the CDR3: TGTGCCAGCGAGACAGGACCAGGGGGCAATCAGCCCCAGCATTTT. This codes for CASETGPGGNQPQHF. J is TRBJ1-5 and V is TRBV5-6, with D possibly being TRBD1 (6 bases). Trimming took off 7 bases at V and 2 bases at J, with 16 bases between the two ends. The CDR3 is 15 residues long. CDR1 and CDR2 (germline): SGHDT, YYEEEE.

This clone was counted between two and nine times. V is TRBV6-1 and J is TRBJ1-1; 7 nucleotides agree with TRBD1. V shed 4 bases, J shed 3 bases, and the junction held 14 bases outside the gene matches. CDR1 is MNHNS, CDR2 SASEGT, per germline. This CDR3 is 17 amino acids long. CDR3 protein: CASSGGTDRPVDTEAFF. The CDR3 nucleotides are TGTGCCAGCAGTGGCGGGACAGACCGGCCGGTGGACACTGAAGCTTTCTTT.

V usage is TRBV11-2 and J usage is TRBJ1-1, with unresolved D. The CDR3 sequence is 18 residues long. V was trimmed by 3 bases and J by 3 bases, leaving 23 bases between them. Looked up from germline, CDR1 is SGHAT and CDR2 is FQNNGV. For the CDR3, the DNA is TGTGCCAGCAGCTTTTGGTTACACGGGCGGGGAAGCGACACTGAAGCTTTCTTT. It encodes CASSFWLHGRGSDTEAFF.

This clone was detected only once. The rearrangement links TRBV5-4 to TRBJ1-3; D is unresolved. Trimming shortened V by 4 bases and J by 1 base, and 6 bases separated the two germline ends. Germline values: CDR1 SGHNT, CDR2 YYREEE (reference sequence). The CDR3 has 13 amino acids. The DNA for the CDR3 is TGTGCCAGCAGCCTGGTATCTGGAAACACCATATATTTT. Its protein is CASSLVSGNTIYF. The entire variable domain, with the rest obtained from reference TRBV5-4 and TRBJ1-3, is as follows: ETGVTQSPTHLIKTRGQQVTLRCSSQSGHNTVSWYQQALGQGPQFIFQYYREEENGRGNFPPRFSGLQFPNYSSELNVNALELDDSALYLCASSLVSGNTIYFGEGSWLTVV.

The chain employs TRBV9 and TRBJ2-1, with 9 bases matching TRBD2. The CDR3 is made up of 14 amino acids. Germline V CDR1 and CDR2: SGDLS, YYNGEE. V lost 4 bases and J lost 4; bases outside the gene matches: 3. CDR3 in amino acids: CASSTGLAYNEQFF. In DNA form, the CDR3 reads TGTGCCAGCAGCACGGGACTAGCATACAATGAGCAGTTCTTC.

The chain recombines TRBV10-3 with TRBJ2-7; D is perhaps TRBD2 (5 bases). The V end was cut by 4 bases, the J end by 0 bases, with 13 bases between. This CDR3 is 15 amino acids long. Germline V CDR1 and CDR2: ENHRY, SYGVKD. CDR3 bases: TGTGCCATCAGTGGGGGAGCCCGGTTCTCCTACGAGCAGTACTTC. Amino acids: CAISGGARFSYEQYF.

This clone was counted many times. CDR3 amino acids: CASSRTNGNQPQHF. CDR3 in DNA: TGTGCCAGCAGTCGGACAAACGGTAATCAGCCCCAGCATTTT. The J gene is TRBJ1-5, the V gene TRBV27, with a weak D call TRBD1 (5 bases). V lost 5 bases, J lost 4 bases, and 12 bases lay in between. Germline CDR1 reads MNHEY; CDR2 reads SMNVEV (reference sequence). This CDR3 spans 14 amino acids.

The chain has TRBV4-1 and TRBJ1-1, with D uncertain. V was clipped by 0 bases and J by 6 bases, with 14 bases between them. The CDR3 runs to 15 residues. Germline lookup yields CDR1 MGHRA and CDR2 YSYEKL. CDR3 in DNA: TGCGCCAGCAGCCAAGAATTTGGCAGGTCGGCTGAAGCTTTCTTT. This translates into CASSQEFGRSAEAFF.